The clone carrying this T cell receptor beta chain showed up many times. Its antigen is undetermined. This CDR3 contains 13 residues. V lost 3 bases and J 8 bases, leaving 11 bases between the germline ends. The germline CDR1 and CDR2 sequences are MGHRA and YSYEKL. Each sample yielded at least 6 million isolated PBMCs. Sample-barcoded 5' priming and a J-beta primer mix drove a second PCR of about 6 to 12 cycles. Each of the samples gave a minimum of 3 million paired-end reads that contained CDR3. TCRdb reprocessed the 5' RACE reads with MiXCR, giving one entry per CDR3 protein. The table includes over 500,000 distinct CDR3 sequences, more than 45% detected once. These data originate in a study of blood T cells in healthy people across ages. Study observations and caveats: There were more naive CD4+ cells and higher diversity in long-lived donors than in aged donors. Observed TCR beta diversity per million T cells went down as age went up. This fall followed a roughly linear course with age.

The V call is TRBV4-1, the J call TRBJ2-1, with D perhaps matching TRBD2 (6 bases). Sample: blood. The origin of this receptor is a woman of 80 years or more in good health. For the CDR3, the DNA is TGCGCCAGCAGCCAGTCGGGACTCGATGAGCAGTTCTTC. Its translation: CASSQSGLDEQFF.